The present T cell receptor beta chain was sequenced within a study of CD8 T cells in Susac syndrome (dated by TCRdb to the late 2010s). Regarding the research as a whole: Of the Susac syndrome patients who were sequenced, more than five had clinically active disease and roughly eight were in clinical remission. At the time of blood withdrawal, Susac syndrome patients were either therapy-naive, taking corticosteroids (with some also receiving IVIg), or on IVIg alone. Repertoire sequencing was used to test whether CD8+ T cell activation and differentiation in Susac syndrome was antigen driven. Points the paper makes about the study in general: In the CD4+ T cell repertoire of Susac syndrome patients, clonal expansion was not detected. The study acknowledged that relatively few individuals were included in the TCR sequencing and HLA analysis.

Via the germline V gene, CDR1 is KGHSY and CDR2 FQNENV. The CDR3 runs 16 amino acids, cysteine and phenylalanine included. The CDR3 DNA has 48 bases and is translated from base 1. Trimming at the junction amounts to 0 bases on V and 0 bases on J, and the germline ends lie 9 bases apart. Peripheral blood CD8+ and CD4+ T cells from healthy donors, Susac syndrome patients and multiple sclerosis patients were profiled using high-throughput TCR beta sequencing. The Susac syndrome patients fulfilled recently defined diagnostic criteria for either definite or probable disease. Bulk CD8+ and CD4+ T cells were purified by magnetic negative isolation, whereas CD8+ TEMRA cells were enriched by FACS. Blood was drawn into EDTA tubes, processed within 24 hours, and PBMCs were isolated by density gradient centrifugation. PBMCs intended for TCR sequencing were frozen in liquid nitrogen and were later thawed in a 37 degrees C water bath. A purity of at least 90% was achieved for sorted or isolated CD4+, CD8+ and CD8+ TEMRA cells.

Regarding this clonotype: Its cognate antigen has yet to be identified. Base qualities were left out, and no much larger clone turns up one base away.

RNA was extracted using the RNeasy kit, and about 0.45 to 1 microgram was reverse transcribed with random hexamers. TCR beta CDR3 regions were amplified with the immunoSEQ multiplex PCR assay covering 54 Vbeta and 13 Jbeta segments. To correct PCR amplification bias, a synthetic template baseline was used for both primer optimization and computational correction. The published analysis was carried out like this. Reads were annotated to V, D and J genes per IMGT and analyzed with immunoSEQ Analyzer, keeping only productive sequences. Clonality was computed as one minus Shannon entropy normalized by log2 of the number of productive unique sequences. Public and private clones were assessed among the 100 most prevalent clones of each patient and control. Susac-specific clones were defined as absent from healthy and MS cohorts, 850 to 1,300 published viral clones and other ImmuneACCESS disease sequences. TCRdb's own reprocessing of the public reads used fastp at Q25 and MiXCR and kept productive beta chains. CDR3 protein sequences are deduplicated, and each keeps its most common genes and DNA. The V and J calls follow TCRdb's processing rather than the paper's. Here the sample has roughly 220,000 distinct CDR3 sequences; about 95% occur a single time. The top ten hold about 0.14% of the sample.

The sequence joins TRBV16 to TRBJ1-5, with the D segment identity uncertain. Input material: CD4+ T cells from PBMCs. This clonotype was obtained from a human donor with Susac syndrome. The CDR3 is CASSQSSGHSNQPQHF. The sequenced DNA: TGTGCCAGCAGCCAATCGAGCGGTCATAGCAATCAGCCCCAGCATTTT. Reference TRBV16 and TRBJ1-5 genes cover what lies past the CDR3, so the full variable domain is GEEVAQTPKHLVRGEGQKAKLYCAPIKGHSYVFWYQQVLKNEFKFLISFQNENVFDETGMPKERFSAKCLPNSPCSLEIQATKLEDSAVYFCASSQSSGHSNQPQHFGDGTRLSIL.